One and the same sample provided the 14 T cell receptor beta chains below, sequenced in a study of blood T cell repertoires in COVID-19. Sequencing used immunoSEQ multiplex PCR; TCRdb keeps in-frame clones, though not all of them. Of 200,000 or so clones in the sample, roughly 82% were seen once. Sequenced input: peripheral blood. The receptors shown here come from a man between 35 and 55 years old who had recovered from COVID-19.

The chain joins TRBV5-4 to TRBJ2-3, with D perhaps matching TRBD2 (5 bases). Trimming pared 4 bases from V and 6 bases from J, leaving 21 bases between. CDR1 is SGHNT and CDR2 is YYREEE in the germline V gene (reference sequence). CDR3 length: 16 amino acids. The CDR3 DNA reads as TGTGCCAGCAGCCCCAGTGGACTGTACTCCTGGGATACGCAGTATTTT. Translated: CASSPSGLYSWDTQYF.

The CDR3 sequence is CASQGAGELFF. The CDR3 DNA sequence: TGTGCCAGTCAAGGAGCCGGGGAGCTGTTTTTT. The chain combines TRBV19 with TRBJ2-2; D unclear. The germline V and J ends were trimmed by 8 bases and 6 bases, with 7 bases remaining between them. This CDR3 spans 11 amino acids. Germline V gives CDR1 LNHDA, CDR2 SQIVND (reference sequence).

The rearrangement joins TRBV7-2 to TRBJ1-1; 9 nucleotides line up with TRBD1. The CDR3 length is 15 residues. With 3 bases clipped from V and 5 bases from J, the junction kept 7 bases outside the gene matches. Per germline, CDR1 SGHTA and CDR2 FQGNSA. The CDR3 coding sequence is TGTGCCAGCAGCTTGAAAACAGGGGGCGCGACTGAAGCTTTCTTT. Translated, it gives CASSLKTGGATEAFF.

The V gene is TRBV18, the J gene TRBJ2-7; 7 positions agree with TRBD1. Looked up from germline, CDR1 is KGHSH and CDR2 is LQKENI. V shed 3 bases and J 7 bases; nucleotides not matched to a gene: 6. This CDR3 has 13 residues. CDR3 sequence: CASSPFDRVEQYF. CDR3 DNA: TGTGCCAGCTCACCGTTCGACAGGGTAGAGCAGTACTTC.

This clone was found a few times. The rearrangement uses TRBV19 and TRBJ1-4; D ambiguous. Trimming removed 0 bases from V and 8 bases from J, with 7 bases in between. CDR1 is LNHDA, CDR2 SQIVND, per germline (reference sequence). This CDR3 contains 13 residues. CDR3 in amino acids: CASSIDHSEKLFF. In DNA, the CDR3 is TGTGCCAGTAGTATAGACCACTCCGAAAAACTGTTTTTT.

The chain employs TRBV11-3 and TRBJ2-3; 7 bases are a match to TRBD2. Losses at the gene ends were 7 bases for V and 0 bases for J; bases not matched to a gene: 4. The length of the CDR3 is 14 residues. CDR1 is SGHNT, CDR2 YENEEA, per germline. The CDR3 nucleotides are TGTGCCAGCATTTCGGGGGGAAGCACAGATACGCAGTATTTT. This gives the protein CASISGGSTDTQYF.

The gene calls are TRBV12-3 or TRBV12-4 and TRBJ1-5, with D tentatively TRBD1 (5 bases). The CDR3 extends over 13 amino acids. V was shortened by 6 bases and J by 6 bases, with 12 bases between the two germline ends. CDR3 nucleotides: TGTGCCAGCAGCGGCGCGGGGGGTCAGCCCCAGCATTTT. Its protein is CASSGAGGQPQHF.

The chain employs TRBV10-3 and TRBJ2-1; D is perhaps TRBD2 (5 bases). The CDR3 runs to 11 residues. Trimming removed 2 bases from V and 10 bases from J, with 6 bases in between. Looked up from germline, CDR1 is ENHRY and CDR2 is SYGVKD. The CDR3 region is CAISEGGEQFF. CDR3 sequence (DNA): TGTGCCATCAGTGAGGGAGGCGAGCAGTTCTTC.

The chain uses TRBV7-9 and TRBJ1-1; TRBD1 matches at 7 bases. CDR1 SEHNR and CDR2 FQNEAQ come from the germline V gene (reference sequence). The CDR3 spans 15 residues. Unmatched junction bases numbered 8, after V lost 4 bases and J lost 3 bases. The CDR3: CASSYGQDGDTEAFF. DNA for the CDR3: TGTGCCAGCAGCTACGGACAGGATGGGGACACTGAAGCTTTCTTT.

The chain couples TRBV14 to TRBJ1-2, with D possibly matching TRBD1 (5 bases). The CDR3 covers 13 residues. Per the germline V gene, CDR1 is SGHDN and CDR2 is FVKESK. V was trimmed by 4 bases and J by 7 bases, leaving 13 bases between them. The CDR3 loop reads CASSLNGGAGYTF. The CDR3 nucleotides are TGTGCCAGCAGCCTAAACGGCGGGGCTGGCTACACCTTC.

The rearrangement links TRBV19 to TRBJ2-7; the D is unclear. The V gene's germline CDR1 is LNHDA and CDR2 SQIVND (reference sequence). The V end lost 3 bases, the J end lost 1 base, and 7 bases lay between the germline ends. This CDR3 contains 13 residues. The CDR3 reads CASSIRQSYEQYF. DNA of the CDR3: TGTGCCAGTAGTATCCGCCAGTCCTACGAGCAGTACTTC.

This clone has ten or more counts. J is TRBJ2-5 and V is TRBV11-3, with a tentative D call TRBD2 (5 bases). CDR3 length: 14 residues. The germline V gene encodes CDR1 SGHNT and CDR2 YENEEA. V shed 3 bases and J shed 2 bases, with 10 bases lying between them. CDR3 sequence reads: CASSFRGWQETQYF. The CDR3 region has the DNA TGTGCCAGCAGCTTTCGGGGATGGCAAGAGACCCAGTACTTC.

This clone was recorded at least ten times. This chain uses TRBV6-2 or TRBV6-3 with TRBJ2-7; 9 nucleotides line up with TRBD2. J gave up 5 bases and V 0 bases, and 2 bases lay outside the gene matches. The germline V gene has CDR1 MNHEY and CDR2 SVGEGT. This CDR3 is 14 amino acids long. The CDR3 region is CASSYSREGHEQYF. CDR3 nucleotides: TGTGCCAGCAGTTACTCGCGGGAGGGCCACGAGCAGTACTTC.

This clone was counted a few times. The V and J genes are TRBV4-3 and TRBJ2-3; 7 bases agree with TRBD2. Losses at the gene ends were 2 bases for V and 3 bases for J; bases not matched to a gene: 8. This CDR3 has 16 amino acids. In germline, CDR1 is LGHNA, CDR2 YSLEER. CDR3 in amino acids: CASSQSFVGGTDTQYF. The CDR3 bases are TGCGCCAGCAGCCAATCCTTCGTGGGGGGGACAGATACGCAGTATTTT.